This record looks at one T cell receptor (beta chain) sequence and its context. Per the original methods: Nucleated cell number was recorded as an estimate derived from reference gene primer amplification. TCRdb's table, derived via immunoSEQ multiplex PCR, lists solely in-frame clones and lacks some. From that table come the V and J calls and clone size; the DNA was used to work out D and trimming. The table shows roughly 220,000 clones, with roughly 80% occurring only once. This record comes from a study of blood T cell repertoires in COVID-19. Study-level background: Some COVID-19 samples were acute and others convalescent; all came from the United States, Italy and Spain. From T cells, B-cell-depleted T cells, or PBMCs came the material, which was cDNA or gDNA.

Germline V gene lookup returns CDR1 MNHEY and CDR2 SMNVEV (reference sequence). The V end was cut by 5 bases, the J end by 3 bases, with 14 bases between. This CDR3 region has 16 residues. The sequencing input was peripheral blood. The rearrangement uses TRBV27 and TRBJ1-6; D is unclear. This clonotype was sampled from a woman aged 70-85 years with acute or convalescent COVID-19. The CDR3 DNA follows: TGTGCCAGCAGTCAATTTACAGACCTCTATAATTCACCCCTCCACTTT. Its translation: CASSQFTDLYNSPLHF.